The 15 T cell receptor beta chains in this list originate from one sample, sequenced in a study of blood T cell repertoires in COVID-19. Sequencing used immunoSEQ multiplex PCR; TCRdb keeps in-frame clones, though not all of them. The sample has about 490,000 clones; approximately 85% are singletons. Material: peripheral blood. The receptors derive from a human donor in a cohort sampled during active COVID-19.

This chain joins TRBV29-1 and TRBJ1-1, with no clear D. Between the trimmed V and J ends, which lost 6 bases and 1 base, there was a span of 9 bases. The CDR3 is 12 amino acids. Germline V gives CDR1 SQVTM, CDR2 ANQGSEA. The CDR3 protein is CSVGGKNTEAFF. The CDR3 DNA reads TGCAGCGTCGGCGGGAAGAACACTGAAGCTTTCTTT.

V usage is TRBV19 and J usage is TRBJ1-2, with a possible D match to TRBD1 (5 bases). Looked up from germline, CDR1 is LNHDA and CDR2 is SQIVND (reference sequence). The ends were cut back, 6 bases at V and 2 bases at J, with 13 bases in the middle. The CDR3 covers 14 residues. Here the CDR3 DNA reads TGTGCCAGTAGCCCGGGACTCCCCAACTATGGCTACACCTTC. Translation gives CASSPGLPNYGYTF.

This clone was detected once. This chain links TRBV5-1 with TRBJ1-2; 10 bases are shared with TRBD1. The CDR3 runs 15 residues. With V trimmed by 3 bases and J by 6 bases, 8 bases remained unmatched. The germline V gene has CDR1 SGHRS and CDR2 YFSETQ. The CDR3, as DNA: TGCGCCAGCAGCTACCGGACAGGGGGGACGGATGGCTACACCTTC. Protein product: CASSYRTGGTDGYTF.

This chain connects TRBV3-1 (or the pseudogene TRBV3-2) to TRBJ2-1, with TRBD2 identical over 8 bases. The CDR3 has 20 residues. J was trimmed by 0 bases and V by 1 base; bases with no gene match: 14. Germline lookup yields CDR1 LGHDT and CDR2 YNNKEL (reference sequence). CDR3: CASSQVQGQGGRSSYNEQFF. DNA for the CDR3: TGTGCCAGCAGCCAAGTCCAAGGTCAGGGCGGGAGGAGCTCCTACAATGAGCAGTTCTTC.

V and J are TRBV3-1 (or the pseudogene TRBV3-2) and TRBJ2-1; 11 nucleotides align to TRBD1. CDR3 size: 14 residues. Trimming cost V 6 bases and J 4 bases; bases outside gene matches: 2. Looked up from germline, CDR1 is LGHDT and CDR2 is YNNKEL (reference sequence). This CDR3 reads CASRRDRGYNEQFF. Here the CDR3 DNA reads TGTGCCAGCAGACGGGACAGGGGGTACAATGAGCAGTTCTTC.

The gene calls are TRBV28 and TRBJ2-3, with D unresolved. The CDR3 is 12 residues long. Trimming removed 5 bases from V and 4 bases from J, with 7 bases in between. Germline values: CDR1 MDHEN, CDR2 SYDVKM. CDR3 bases: TGTGCCAGCAGTCCTCCGGCAGATACGCAGTATTTT. The encoded protein is CASSPPADTQYF.

Of note for this clone: The sample contains more than one DNA sequence encoding this CDR3. This sequence joins TRBV5-1 and TRBJ1-1; 7 nucleotides match TRBD1. The CDR3 covers 14 residues. With V trimmed by 2 bases and J by 0 bases, 1 base remained unmatched. Germline CDR1 SGHRS, CDR2 YFSETQ. CDR3 loop: CASSLGTVNTEAFF. The CDR3 DNA reads as TGCGCCAGCAGCTTAGGGACAGTGAACACTGAAGCTTTCTTT.

This clone was observed a few times. V is TRBV10-3 and J is TRBJ2-7; TRBD2 matches 12 bases. The germline V gene encodes CDR1 ENHRY and CDR2 SYGVKD. This CDR3 comprises 15 residues. After removal of 6 bases from V and 5 bases from J, the junction contained 8 bases not matched to a gene. The CDR3 protein is CAIRGTSGRSHEQYF. In DNA form, the CDR3 reads TGTGCCATCAGGGGGACTAGCGGGCGATCCCACGAGCAGTACTTC.

The J gene is TRBJ2-2, the V gene TRBV7-6, with TRBD1 matching 9 bases. CDR3 length equals 15 residues. V was clipped by 3 bases and J by 6 bases; unmatched bases: 5. Per germline, CDR1 SGHVS and CDR2 FNYEAQ. The CDR3 loop reads CASSLPGQGSGELFF. The CDR3 DNA follows: TGTGCCAGCAGCTTGCCGGGACAGGGCTCCGGGGAGCTGTTTTTT.

This clone came up once. The chain joins TRBV14 to TRBJ1-1, with D perhaps matching TRBD1 (5 bases). V lost 4 bases, J lost 1 base, and 10 bases lay in between. This CDR3 region has 14 residues. CDR1 and CDR2 (germline): SGHDN, FVKESK. The CDR3 spells CASSLNTGNTEAFF. CDR3 sequence (DNA): TGTGCCAGCAGCCTTAATACAGGGAACACTGAAGCTTTCTTT.

This chain connects TRBV5-1 to TRBJ2-7; 11 bases fit TRBD1. V was clipped by 4 bases and J by 7 bases; unmatched bases: 13. Germline V gene sequence: CDR1 SGHRS, CDR2 YFSETQ. The CDR3 consists of 16 residues. The CDR3 region has the DNA TGCGCCAGCAGCCCCGGACAGGGGGCGCGGGGGGGAGAGCAGTACTTC. Translation: CASSPGQGARGGEQYF.

This clone showed up just a few times. V usage is TRBV19 and J usage is TRBJ1-5, with 8 bases aligning to TRBD1. CDR3 size: 16 residues. V dropped 0 bases and J dropped 6; count of bases not matched to a gene: 7. Germline assignment: CDR1 LNHDA and CDR2 SQIVND (reference sequence). The CDR3 bases are TGTGCCAGTAGTATAGACGGACAGGGACTTATTCAGCCCCAGCATTTT. Protein sequence: CASSIDGQGLIQPQHF.

V usage is TRBV5-4 and J usage is TRBJ1-2; TRBD1 matches at 10 bases. Germline values: CDR1 SGHNT, CDR2 YYREEE (reference sequence). V shed 4 bases, J shed 4 bases, and the junction held 10 bases outside the gene matches. The length of the CDR3 is 16 residues. CDR3 loop: CASSRSRDRGRYGYTF. CDR3 coding DNA: TGTGCCAGCAGCCGAAGCCGGGACAGGGGTCGCTATGGCTACACCTTC.

The chain employs TRBV28 and TRBJ1-5, with a possible D match to TRBD1 (6 bases). This CDR3 has 15 amino acids. Trimming removed 6 bases at V and 2 bases at J, with 14 bases between. Looked up from germline, CDR1 is MDHEN and CDR2 is SYDVKM. The CDR3 protein is CASRPGGPGNQPQHF. The CDR3 DNA sequence: TGTGCCAGCAGGCCGGGGGGGCCGGGCAATCAGCCCCAGCATTTT.

V is TRBV19 and J is TRBJ1-2, with D possibly TRBD1 on 6 matching bases. The V gene lost 5 bases and the J gene lost 10 bases, with 14 bases spanning the gap. CDR3 size: 12 residues. CDR1 is LNHDA, CDR2 SQIVND, per germline (reference sequence). The CDR3 bases are TGTGCCAGTAGTGGAATACAGGGTGCCTACACCTTC. Translated: CASSGIQGAYTF.